This passage covers 8 T cell receptor beta chains from one sample sequenced in a study of Ad26.COV2.S vaccination and SARS-CoV-2 variants (dated by TCRdb to about 2021). In the paper's terms, the treatment or condition label means: roughly 18 received Ad26.COV2.S at low or high dose, single or two shots; five or six received placebo; per-sample allocation not given. For vaccine and placebo recipients, repertoires were sequenced using samples collected on day 63 after the first injection. Library generation was performed with the immunoSEQ multiplex PCR assay. Held by TCRdb, this immuneACCESS table contains in-frame sequences only and omits some clones. Under half of the omission traces to an unresolved V gene where checked; the cause of the rest is unknown. The sample records about 350,000 clones, less than 90% of which are singletons. The top ten constitute approximately 5.9% of the sample. Sequenced here: peripheral blood, sampled in a trial of Ad26.COV2.S vaccine versus placebo. These receptors were collected from a person between 18 and 59 years old who received the Ad26.COV2.S COVID-19 vaccine or a placebo.

This chain connects TRBV7-9 to TRBJ2-2; D is ambiguous. Germline CDR1 is SEHNR and CDR2 is FQNEAQ (reference sequence). This CDR3 has 16 amino acids. V was clipped by 3 bases and J by 3 bases, with 14 bases between them. CDR3 nucleotides: TGTGCCAGCAGCTTGAGTAGCACAGTGGACACCGGGGAGCTGTTTTTT. As protein: CASSLSSTVDTGELFF.

The chain joins TRBV4-3 to TRBJ2-7, with 7 positions matching TRBD1. The germline CDR1 and CDR2 sequences are LGHNA and YSLEER. CDR3 length: 14 residues. V shed 4 bases, J shed 1 base, and the junction held 4 bases outside the gene matches. CDR3 sequence reads: CASSRDRRSYEQYF. CDR3 in DNA: TGCGCCAGCAGCCGGGACAGACGGTCCTACGAGCAGTACTTC.

This chain connects TRBV6-2 or TRBV6-3 to TRBJ2-7; 10 bases match TRBD1. Germline V gives CDR1 MNHEY, CDR2 SVGEGT. CDR3 length equals 15 residues. After removal of 2 bases from V and 2 bases from J, the junction contained 3 bases not matched to a gene. DNA of the CDR3: TGTGCCAGCAGTTACCTAGACAGGGGGCCCTACGAGCAGTACTTC. It is translated as CASSYLDRGPYEQYF.

This sequence joins TRBV10-3 and TRBJ2-5; unclear D gene. The CDR3 spans 13 residues. V was pared by 1 base and J by 2 bases, with 5 bases between. Germline CDR1 is ENHRY and CDR2 is SYGVKD. CDR3 DNA sequence: TGTGCCATCAGTGAGTGGGGTCAAGAGACCCAGTACTTC. This codes for CAISEWGQETQYF.

CDR3 coding DNA: TGTGCCAGCAGGCGACAGGGGGGGTTGTATGATGGCTACACCTTC. Protein product: CASRRQGGLYDGYTF. The V call is TRBV6-5, the J call TRBJ1-2; 9 bases map to TRBD1. V gave up 6 bases and J gave up 6 bases; unmatched junction bases: 11. CDR1 and CDR2 from the germline V gene are MNHEY and SVGAGI. The CDR3 length is 15 residues.

This clone was observed a handful of times. The chain combines TRBV30 with TRBJ2-7; the D gene is possibly TRBD2 (8 bases). V lost 3 bases to trimming and J lost 1 base, with 13 bases between them. Germline V lookup: CDR1 GTSNPN, CDR2 SVGIG (reference sequence). This CDR3 region has 14 residues. CDR3 nucleotides: TGTGCCTGGAGAGCGGGGGACAGATCCTACGAGCAGTACTTC. Translated, it gives CAWRAGDRSYEQYF.

This CDR3 is CASSPRGGEGGYTF. The CDR3 coding sequence is TGTGCCAGCTCACCACGAGGAGGGGAGGGAGGCTACACCTTC. The genes are TRBV18 and TRBJ1-2; possible D gene TRBD1, 5 bases. CDR1 KGHSH and CDR2 LQKENI come from the germline V gene. The CDR3 covers 14 residues. Trimming cost V 1 base and J 8 bases, with 14 bases left between them.

The genes are TRBV4-1 and TRBJ2-7; D unresolved. Deletions cut 3 bases from V and 2 bases from J, with 8 bases between. This CDR3 has 13 residues. CDR1 is MGHRA and CDR2 is YSYEKL in the germline V gene. Written as DNA, the CDR3 is TGCGCCAGCAGCCAGACGCGAGCCTACGAGCAGTACTTC. As protein: CASSQTRAYEQYF.